Presented here are 28 T cell receptor beta chains from one specimen sequenced in a study of blood T cell repertoires in COVID-19. Generated by immunoSEQ multiplex PCR, the TCRdb table keeps only in-frame clones and is missing some. This sample yields 250,000 to 300,000 clones, of which approximately 90% are seen a single time; 15% to 19% belongs to the top ten. The sample consisted of PBMCs or T cells enriched from blood (not recorded which). These receptors were obtained from a young man who had recovered from COVID-19.

This CDR3 is CASSVSLGQGYTF. For the CDR3, the DNA is TGTGCCAGCAGTGTATCTTTGGGCCAGGGGTACACCTTC. The chain couples TRBV2 to TRBJ1-2, with a weak D call TRBD1 (6 bases). The CDR3 is made up of 13 amino acids. Trimming left V 4 bases short and J 11 bases short, with 17 bases between. The germline gives CDR1 SNHLY, CDR2 FYNNEI.

The CDR3 is CATDVDSDDGYTF. Here the CDR3 DNA reads TGTGCCACCGATGTGGACAGTGATGATGGCTACACCTTC. V gene TRBV24-1 combines with J gene TRBJ1-2; D may be TRBD1 (6 bases). Trimming pared 9 bases from V and 6 bases from J, leaving 16 bases between. CDR1 KGHDR and CDR2 SFDVKD come from the germline V gene. This CDR3 spans 13 amino acids.

The chain recombines TRBV7-8 with TRBJ1-3; 7 nucleotides line up with TRBD1. With V trimmed by 0 bases and J by 6 bases, 11 bases remained unmatched. The CDR3 has 17 amino acids. In germline, CDR1 is SGHVS, CDR2 FQNEAQ. The CDR3 DNA sequence: TGTGCCAGCAGCTTAGCGCCTCTACAGGGGCCTGAAAACACCATATATTTT. Translation gives CASSLAPLQGPENTIYF.

The rearrangement links TRBV5-8 to TRBJ2-1; D perhaps matches TRBD2 (5 bases). V was trimmed by 4 bases and J by 7 bases, leaving 21 bases between them. The CDR3 is 16 amino acids. CDR1 is SGHTS and CDR2 is YDEGEE in the germline V gene. The CDR3 sequence is CASSVVVGPRLNEQFF. CDR3 coding DNA: TGTGCCAGCAGCGTCGTTGTGGGTCCCCGACTAAATGAGCAGTTCTTC.

This clone was picked up a small number of times. The rearrangement uses TRBV5-6 and TRBJ2-7; D unresolved. The V gene lost 0 bases and the J gene lost 3 bases, with 4 bases spanning the gap. The CDR3 totals 12 residues. Germline V gene lookup returns CDR1 SGHDT and CDR2 YYEEEE. CDR3 nucleotide sequence: TGTGCCAGCAGCTTGGACTACTACGAGCAGTACTTC. Translated, it gives CASSLDYYEQYF.

This clone was found once. This chain connects TRBV20-1 to TRBJ1-5; D gene unclear. The germline CDR1 and CDR2 sequences are DFQATT and SNEGSKA (reference sequence). V was shortened by 3 bases and J by 6 bases, with 15 bases between the two germline ends. The CDR3 covers 14 residues. The CDR3 loop is CSASSADRGQPQHF. In DNA, the CDR3 is TGCAGTGCTAGTTCGGCCGATCGGGGTCAGCCCCAGCATTTT.

The chain has TRBV7-9 and TRBJ1-4, with TRBD1 identical over 7 bases. The CDR3 consists of 15 residues. J lost 8 bases, V lost 4 bases, and 10 bases had no gene match. CDR1 is SEHNR and CDR2 is FQNEAQ in the germline V gene (reference sequence). CDR3 DNA: TGTGCCAGCAGCTCCCTGGCAGGGGGAGGCGAAAAACTGTTTTTT. It specifies CASSSLAGGGEKLFF.

This chain uses TRBV6-5 with TRBJ1-4, with D hard to call. V was cut by 6 bases and J by 7 bases, with 9 bases left in between. CDR1 and CDR2 from the germline V gene are MNHEY and SVGAGI. CDR3 length: 12 amino acids. The CDR3 loop reads CASSPGSEKLFF. In DNA form, the CDR3 reads TGTGCCAGCAGCCCCGGGAGTGAAAAACTGTTTTTT.

A single count supports this clone. The chain couples TRBV24-1 to TRBJ1-4, with TRBD1 matching 7 bases. The CDR3 is 14 residues long. The germline V gene has CDR1 KGHDR and CDR2 SFDVKD. V lost 7 bases to trimming and J lost 4 bases; unmatched junction nucleotides: 5. The chain's CDR3 is CATRTGTVNEKLFF. The DNA for the CDR3 is TGTGCCACCAGAACCGGGACAGTTAATGAAAAACTGTTTTTT.

This clone has only a few counts. The chain employs TRBV12-2 and TRBJ2-7; the D call TRBD1 from the table was never checked on the DNA. TRBV12-2 is given as a pseudogene. The CDR3 contains 18 residues. The CDR3 spells CASRDEKTGTQPNYEQYF. DNA of the CDR3: TGTGCAAGTCGCGACGAAAAAACCGGGACACAACCAAACTACGAGCAGTACTTC.

The chain joins TRBV5-1 to TRBJ2-3; TRBD2 aligns across 11 bases. Looked up from germline, CDR1 is SGHRS and CDR2 is YFSETQ. The trim removed 4 bases at V and 1 base at J, leaving 11 bases unmatched. The CDR3 is 18 amino acids. CDR3 bases: TGCGCCAGCAGCGACGGGACTAGCGGCCTCATGGGCACAGATACGCAGTATTTT. It specifies CASSDGTSGLMGTDTQYF.

The V call is TRBV7-2, the J call TRBJ2-7, with D possibly matching TRBD2 (6 bases). The germline CDR1 and CDR2 sequences are SGHTA and FQGNSA. CDR3 length: 14 amino acids. V lost 2 bases and J 6 bases, leaving 14 bases between the germline ends. The CDR3: CASSLSREEGEQYF. Here the CDR3 DNA reads TGTGCCAGCAGCTTAAGCAGGGAGGAGGGCGAGCAGTACTTC.

J is TRBJ2-1 and V is TRBV30; TRBD1 agrees at 7 bases. This CDR3 has 12 amino acids. The germline V gene has CDR1 GTSNPN and CDR2 SVGIG (reference sequence). CDR3 sequence (DNA): TGTGCTTGGGACAGTAATCCGAATGAGCAGTTCTTC. It specifies CAWDSNPNEQFF.

The chain recombines TRBV5-6 with TRBJ1-2; TRBD1 aligns across 10 bases. CDR1 is SGHDT, CDR2 YYEEEE, per germline. Trimming removed 4 bases from V and 5 bases from J; junction bases left unmatched: 5. CDR3 size: 14 residues. CDR3 residues: CASSIRQGAYGYTF. The CDR3 region has the DNA TGTGCCAGCAGCATCAGACAGGGGGCGTATGGCTACACCTTC.

In its sample, this clone was seen once. This chain uses TRBV6-2 or TRBV6-3 with TRBJ2-5; the match to TRBD2 covers 12 bases. Germline V gives CDR1 MNHEY, CDR2 SVGEGT. V dropped 0 bases and J dropped 5; count of bases not matched to a gene: 10. There are 18 residues in the CDR3. CDR3 sequence (DNA): TGTGCCAGCAGTTACTCTCTAGCGGGAGGGCCGGATCAGGAGACCCAGTACTTC. Translating it yields CASSYSLAGGPDQETQYF.

The chain links TRBV7-9 to TRBJ1-6; D perhaps matches TRBD1 (5 bases). Germline CDR1 is SEHNR and CDR2 is FQNEAQ (reference sequence). The CDR3 spans 14 residues. Between the trimmed V and J ends, which lost 5 bases and 7 bases, there was a span of 12 bases. The chain's CDR3 is CASSGDRSNSPLHF. CDR3 in DNA: TGTGCCAGCAGCGGTGACAGAAGCAATTCACCCCTCCACTTT. Complete variable domain (other parts from reference TRBV7-9 and TRBJ1-6): DTGVSQNPRHKITKRGQNVTFRCDPISEHNRLYWYRQTLGQGPEFLTYFQNEAQLEKSRLLSDRFSAERPKGSFSTLEIQRTEQGDSAMYLCASSGDRSNSPLHFGNGTRLTVT.

V gene TRBV18 combines with J gene TRBJ2-1; tentative D call: TRBD2 (6 bases). From germline, CDR1 is KGHSH and CDR2 LQKENI. CDR3 length: 18 residues. Trimming took off 4 bases at V and 0 bases at J, with 19 bases between the two ends. The CDR3 region is CASSLLSGFVSSYNEQFF. The CDR3 nucleotides read TGTGCCAGCTCACTACTAAGCGGGTTCGTTAGCTCCTACAATGAGCAGTTCTTC.

This rearrangement joins TRBV10-3 to TRBJ1-4; TRBD1 is a possible D gene (5 bases). The V end was cut by 0 bases, the J end by 0 bases, with 5 bases between. Germline assignment: CDR1 ENHRY and CDR2 SYGVKD. The CDR3 consists of 15 residues. CDR3 nucleotides: TGTGCCATCAGTGAGTCGACAGCAACTAATGAAAAACTGTTTTTT. This sequence encodes CAISESTATNEKLFF.

The chain carries TRBV6-5 and TRBJ2-6, with D tentatively TRBD1 (6 bases). Germline CDR1 is MNHEY and CDR2 is SVGAGI. The CDR3 extends over 14 amino acids. V lost 8 bases and J lost 0, with 8 bases in between. The CDR3 here is CASGGSSGANVLTF. DNA for the CDR3: TGTGCCAGCGGGGGCAGCTCTGGGGCCAACGTCCTGACTTTC.

This clone was seen only once. The chain is built from TRBV7-2 and TRBJ2-2, with no clear D. Germline CDR1 reads SGHTA; CDR2 reads FQGNSA. The CDR3 spans 13 residues. The germline V and J ends were trimmed by 5 bases and 0 bases, with 4 bases remaining between them. For the CDR3, the DNA is TGTGCCAGCAGCCCCACGAACACCGGGGAGCTGTTTTTT. It specifies CASSPTNTGELFF.

This sequence joins TRBV2 and TRBJ1-2; D uncertain. Germline V lookup: CDR1 SNHLY, CDR2 FYNNEI. V was cut by 4 bases and J by 8 bases, with 8 bases left in between. This CDR3 comprises 11 residues. This CDR3 is CASSAGSGYTF. The DNA for the CDR3 is TGTGCCAGCAGTGCAGGTTCGGGCTACACCTTC. Based on the CDR3 plus reference TRBV2 and TRBJ1-2, the full variable domain is EPEVTQTPSHQVTQMGQEVILRCVPISNHLYFYWYRQILGQKVEFLVSFYNNEISEKSEIFDDQFSVERPDGSNFTLKIRSTKLEDSAMYFCASSAGSGYTFGSGTRLTVV.

J is TRBJ2-5 and V is TRBV6-5; perhaps TRBD2 as D (5 bases). The CDR3 runs 13 residues. Trimming removed 6 bases from V and 0 bases from J, with 8 bases in between. Germline CDR1 is MNHEY and CDR2 is SVGAGI. The CDR3 protein is CASSGMYQETQYF. The CDR3 DNA sequence: TGTGCCAGCAGCGGGATGTACCAAGAGACCCAGTACTTC.

The V and J genes are TRBV27 and TRBJ1-5; tentatively, D is TRBD1 (5 bases). The CDR3 consists of 14 residues. V gave up 5 bases and J gave up 2 bases, with 10 bases separating them. Germline assignment: CDR1 MNHEY and CDR2 SMNVEV (reference sequence). This CDR3 reads CASSKQVGNQPQHF. DNA of the CDR3: TGTGCCAGCAGTAAACAGGTTGGCAATCAGCCCCAGCATTTT.

The rearrangement uses TRBV24-1 and TRBJ2-1; TRBD2 aligns across 7 bases. The trim removed 9 bases at V and 1 base at J, leaving 5 bases unmatched. There are 14 residues in the CDR3. Germline assignment: CDR1 KGHDR and CDR2 SFDVKD. The CDR3, as DNA: TGTGCCACCGCTAGCGGTAATTCCTACAATGAGCAGTTCTTC. This gives the protein CATASGNSYNEQFF.

Here the CDR3 DNA reads TGTGCCATCAGTGAGTCGGGACAGGGGAAACCCTCGACTGGAAACACCATATATTTT. It codes for CAISESGQGKPSTGNTIYF. The J gene is TRBJ1-3, the V gene TRBV10-3, with TRBD1 identical over 10 bases. This CDR3 has 19 amino acids. CDR1 ENHRY and CDR2 SYGVKD come from the germline V gene. V shed 0 bases, J shed 2 bases, and the junction held 10 bases outside the gene matches.

This clone was detected once. The V call is TRBV10-1, the J call TRBJ1-1; D is unresolved. Germline lookup yields CDR1 WNHNN and CDR2 SYGVQD (reference sequence). CDR3 size: 11 residues. Trimming shortened V by 4 bases and J by 4 bases, and 4 bases separated the two germline ends. The CDR3 DNA reads as TGCGCCAGCAGTGCGGGCACTGAAGCTTTCTTT. Amino acids: CASSAGTEAFF.

This chain links TRBV10-3 with TRBJ2-1; 7 bases map to TRBD2. This CDR3 is built from 15 residues. J was trimmed by 4 bases and V by 2 bases; bases with no gene match: 5. CDR1 and CDR2 from the germline V gene are ENHRY and SYGVKD. In DNA, the CDR3 is TGTGCCATCAGTGAGCGGGGGGTCCCGTACAATGAGCAGTTCTTC. It is translated as CAISERGVPYNEQFF.

This clone was picked up many times. V gene TRBV9 combines with J gene TRBJ2-6, with 9 nucleotides matching TRBD1. The CDR3 is 18 amino acids. Germline trimming cut 2 bases from V and 1 base from J; bases unmatched to any gene: 7. CDR1 is SGDLS and CDR2 is YYNGEE in the germline V gene. The CDR3 loop reads CASSVAGTGKSGANVLTF. In DNA, the CDR3 is TGTGCCAGCAGCGTCGCCGGGACAGGGAAGTCTGGGGCCAACGTCCTGACTTTC.